Reported below is one TCR beta chain. This clone's antigen is unknown. Base qualities are not at hand, and no much larger clone is one base apart. This entry comes from a study of T-cell reconstitution after alpha-beta-depleted transplantation in children (dated by TCRdb to 2016 to 2017). Notes on the research overall: Using TCR repertoire profiling, the study quantitatively followed how T-cell immune reconstitution unfolded in children after TCRalphabeta/CD19-depleted allogeneic hematopoietic cell transplantation. Study-wide findings and limitations: The apparently early alphabetaT-cell count recovery about two months after transplant was reportedly dependent on only several hundred rapidly expanded clones derived from non-depleted graft cells. Over the following months the frequencies of hyperexpanded clones went down, and after one year T-cell counts and TCRbeta diversity were mostly credited to newly produced T cells. In some patients, the high TCRbeta diversity seen at day 60 was put down to recipient T cells and intrathymic progenitors that had survived conditioning.

Receptors were amplified or captured by PCR. The data were produced on an Illumina HiSeq 2500. Molecular barcoding was employed in the preparation of TCR libraries, with unique molecular identifiers being used to normalize TCRbeta repertoire quantification. In-frame beta chains were kept once TCRdb had trimmed the public reads at Q25 with fastp and called clones with MiXCR. Identical CDR3 protein sequences are pooled into one entry, listed with their most common genes and DNA. The sample table records 45,000 to 60,000 distinct CDR3 sequences; roughly 50% of these occur just once. The ten largest clones add up to around two fifths of the sample. The sample's treatment or condition label, decoded: allogeneic hematopoietic cell transplantation with graft depleted of TCRalphabeta T cells and CD19 B cells. The children who served as transplant recipients had been given grafts of TCRalphabeta/CD19-depleted allogeneic hematopoietic cells.

The source was peripheral blood, collected before TCRalphabeta/CD19-depleted stem cell transplant. The receptor's source is a boy less than two years old with SCID, due to receive a stem cell transplant.

The CDR3 here reads CSARAEGRGNTEAFF. DNA sequence: TGCAGTGCTAGAGCTGAGGGTAGGGGGAACACTGAAGCTTTCTTT. This chain is built from TRBV20-1 and TRBJ1-1, with TRBD1 tentatively as D gene (5 bases match). The junction carries 13 bases between V and J, which are trimmed by 1 base and 1 base respectively. The CDR3, cysteine through phenylalanine, is 15 amino acids long. Kept here is only the CDR3 DNA, which spans 45 bases and is read in frame from base 1. CDR1 is given as DFQATT and CDR2 as SNEGSKA, both from the germline V gene (reference sequence).